Each of the 16 T cell receptor beta chains below was sequenced from the same sample in a study of blood T cell repertoires in COVID-19. Assay: immunoSEQ multiplex PCR; the TCRdb copy retains only in-frame clones and omits some. The data hold 100,000 to 150,000 clones, with around 86% observed a single time. Material: peripheral blood. These receptor sequences come from a man at least 80 years old with active or convalescent COVID-19.

The chain couples TRBV7-2 to TRBJ2-1, with 13 nucleotides matching TRBD2. The length of the CDR3 is 17 residues. Germline loops: CDR1 SGHTA, CDR2 FQGNSA. V was pared by 5 bases and J by 2 bases, with 6 bases of the junction left unmatched. CDR3 coding DNA: TGTGCCAGCAGCCCTCGACTAGCGGGAGGTCCCTACAATGAGCAGTTCTTC. Translating it yields CASSPRLAGGPYNEQFF.

This clone was observed many times. The chain is built from TRBV15 and TRBJ2-2, with 9 bases lining up with TRBD1. In germline, CDR1 is LNHNV, CDR2 YYDKDF (reference sequence). The ends lost 5 bases at V and 4 bases at J; junction bases unmatched: 5. The CDR3 spans 15 residues. The CDR3 loop reads CATSPGTGITGELFF. The CDR3 nucleotides read TGTGCCACCAGCCCCGGGACAGGGATCACCGGGGAGCTGTTTTTT.

The V and J genes are TRBV7-3 and TRBJ1-2; possibly TRBD1 for D (6 bases). Germline CDR1 is SGHTA and CDR2 is FQGTGA. The CDR3 has 14 amino acids. Trimming removed 5 bases at V and 2 bases at J, with 12 bases between. The CDR3 DNA reads as TGTGCCAGCAGCGCCGGGACATCAAACTATGGCTACACCTTC. This encodes CASSAGTSNYGYTF.

The chain has TRBV6-5 and TRBJ1-2, with D perhaps matching TRBD1 (6 bases). The germline CDR1 and CDR2 sequences are MNHEY and SVGAGI. This CDR3 contains 12 residues. The CDR3 DNA follows: TGTCACACCGGAGGGGGGGCGTTTGGCTACACCTTC. It codes for CHTGGGAFGYTF.

The chain is built from TRBV24-1 and TRBJ2-1; a weak D match, TRBD2 (6 bases). In germline, CDR1 is KGHDR, CDR2 SFDVKD. This CDR3 contains 16 residues. Trimming pared 4 bases from V and 8 bases from J, leaving 20 bases between. CDR3 sequence reads: CATSDPSRPPGDEQFF. As DNA, the CDR3 is TGTGCCACCAGTGACCCGTCCCGGCCTCCGGGGGATGAGCAGTTCTTC.

This chain uses TRBV19 with TRBJ1-3, with TRBD1 matching 9 bases. This CDR3 has 16 residues. CDR1 is LNHDA and CDR2 is SQIVND in the germline V gene (reference sequence). Trimming at V came to 5 bases and at J to 0 bases, leaving 5 bases not matched to a gene. Here the CDR3 reads CASSVTGGLSGNTIYF. The CDR3 nucleotides read TGTGCCAGTAGTGTGACAGGGGGACTCTCTGGAAACACCATATATTTT.

The V gene is TRBV3-1 (or the pseudogene TRBV3-2), the J gene TRBJ2-1, with 10 bases lining up with TRBD2. Germline V gene data show CDR1 as LGHDT and CDR2 as YNNKEL (reference sequence). Unmatched junction bases numbered 6, after V lost 7 bases and J lost 0 bases. This CDR3 has 16 amino acids. As DNA, the CDR3 is TGTGCCAGCACTAGCGGGGGCTTTAGCTCCTACAATGAGCAGTTCTTC. Translation: CASTSGGFSSYNEQFF.

The gene calls are TRBV27 and TRBJ1-6, with 7 bases identical to TRBD1. V lost 0 bases to trimming and J lost 7 bases; unmatched junction nucleotides: 3. Germline V gives CDR1 MNHEY, CDR2 SMNVEV (reference sequence). The CDR3 totals 15 residues. The CDR3 spells CASSLSPRGNSPLHF. The CDR3 bases are TGTGCCAGCAGTTTATCGCCCAGGGGGAATTCACCCCTCCACTTT.

The DNA for the CDR3 is TGTGCCTGGAATCTAGCGCGGGGCACAGATACGCAGTATTTT. The encoded protein is CAWNLARGTDTQYF. The V and J genes are TRBV30 and TRBJ2-3, with a tentative D call TRBD2 (6 bases). This CDR3 has 14 residues. Trimming pared 4 bases from V and 1 base from J, leaving 12 bases between. The germline V gene has CDR1 GTSNPN and CDR2 SVGIG (reference sequence).

The genes are TRBV15 and TRBJ1-2; the D is unclear. Germline V lookup: CDR1 LNHNV, CDR2 YYDKDF (reference sequence). Between the trimmed V and J ends, which lost 0 bases and 6 bases, there was a span of 11 bases. This CDR3 comprises 14 residues. This CDR3 reads CATSRDTRLNGYTF. CDR3 sequence (DNA): TGTGCCACCAGCAGAGATACGAGGTTAAATGGCTACACCTTC. Full variable domain (rest looked up from reference TRBV15 and TRBJ1-2): DAMVIQNPRYQVTQFGKPVTLSCSQTLNHNVMYWYQQKSSQAPKLLFHYYDKDFNNEADTPDNFQSRRPNTSFCFLDIRSPGLGDTAMYLCATSRDTRLNGYTFGSGTRLTVV.

The chain combines TRBV11-2 with TRBJ2-1; maybe TRBD2 (7 bases). Germline lookup yields CDR1 SGHAT and CDR2 FQNNGV. The CDR3 totals 14 residues. Between the trimmed V and J ends, which lost 3 bases and 7 bases, there was a span of 13 bases. As DNA, the CDR3 is TGTGCCAGCAGCTTGGGGGGGGGCCGGAATGAGCAGTTCTTC. This gives the protein CASSLGGGRNEQFF.

This clone was seen a few times. The chain carries TRBV2 and TRBJ1-1; TRBD1 is a possible D gene (6 bases). Germline-derived CDR1 and CDR2 are SNHLY and FYNNEI. The ends were cut back, 7 bases at V and 0 bases at J, with 9 bases in the middle. CDR3 size: 13 residues. CDR3 sequence: CASKGQMNTEAFF. The DNA for the CDR3 is TGTGCCAGCAAAGGACAGATGAACACTGAAGCTTTCTTT.

This sequence joins TRBV25-1 and TRBJ1-1; tentatively, D is TRBD1 (6 bases). Per germline, CDR1 MGHDK and CDR2 SYGVNS. The CDR3 extends over 14 amino acids. Trimming took off 1 base at V and 1 base at J, with 7 bases between the two ends. The CDR3 region has the DNA TGTGCCAGCAGTGAATGGGGACAGAACACTGAAGCTTTCTTT. This sequence encodes CASSEWGQNTEAFF.

J is TRBJ2-3 and V is TRBV19, with a tentative D call TRBD1 (5 bases). V was trimmed by 3 bases and J by 1 base, leaving 5 bases between them. Germline assignment: CDR1 LNHDA and CDR2 SQIVND (reference sequence). The CDR3 length is 13 residues. CDR3 nucleotides: TGTGCCAGTAGTATGACAGGCACAGATACGCAGTATTTT. As protein: CASSMTGTDTQYF. The full variable domain, in which reference TRBV19 and TRBJ2-3 provide the parts outside the CDR3, is DGGITQSPKYLFRKEGQNVTLSCEQNLNHDAMYWYRQDPGQGLRLIYYSQIVNDFQKGDIAEGYSVSREKKESFPLTVTSAQKNPTAFYLCASSMTGTDTQYFGPGTRLTVL.

This clone was detected only once. The chain uses TRBV7-9 and TRBJ1-2; 9 bases agree with TRBD1. The V and J ends lost 0 bases and 1 base, in that order; junction bases with no gene match: 6. The CDR3 is 17 residues long. Germline CDR1 SEHNR, CDR2 FQNEAQ (reference sequence). The CDR3 DNA is TGTGCCAGCAGCTTAGCGGGGGGACAGGGCGGTAACTATGGCTACACCTTC. Protein: CASSLAGGQGGNYGYTF.

This sequence joins TRBV13 and TRBJ2-2; 8 positions match TRBD2. Germline V lookup: CDR1 PRHDT, CDR2 FYEKMQ (reference sequence). V was pared by 8 bases and J by 9 bases, with 14 bases of the junction left unmatched. This CDR3 has 15 amino acids. Here the CDR3 DNA reads TGTGCCAGCGCCACCGGGACTAGAAGTCTCCGGGAGCTGTTTTTT. Residues: CASATGTRSLRELFF.